This TCR beta chain comes out of a study of T cell responses to AZD1222 COVID-19 vaccine. Study-wide findings and caveats: Close to half of all spike-specific TCRs reportedly target regions of the variants that are unmutated. Spike-specific TCR breadth and depth both grew after two AZD1222 doses. Dominant CD4 TCR responses targeted spike regions 160-218 and 743-854.

CDR1 is SGDLS and CDR2 is YYNGEE in the germline V gene. The length of the CDR3 is 12 residues. V lost 7 bases, J lost 5 bases, and 13 bases lay in between. This clone was recorded once. The antigen remains undetermined. This table comes from immunoSEQ multiplex PCR, and its TCRdb copy is limited to in-frame clones, with some not included. The table lists around 130,000 clones, roughly 89% of them singletons. V gene TRBV9 combines with J gene TRBJ2-7; D possibly matches TRBD1 or TRBD2 (5 bases each). The specimen was peripheral blood, collected on day 0 of AZD1222 vaccination. The sequence was obtained from an adult in good health. The CDR3 loop is CASGSGQDEQYF. The CDR3 DNA reads TGTGCCAGCGGCTCGGGGCAGGACGAGCAGTACTTC. Looking up the rest from reference TRBV9 and TRBJ2-7 gives the full variable domain: DSGVTQTPKHLITATGQRVTLRCSPRSGDLSVYWYQQSLDQGLQFLIQYYNGEERAKGNILERFSAQQFPDLHSELNLSSLELGDSALYFCASGSGQDEQYFGPGTRLTVT.